This entry describes one T cell receptor beta chain. The sample belongs to a study of control samples from healthy donors and cancer patients. Assay: immunoSEQ multiplex PCR; the TCRdb copy retains only in-frame clones and omits some. Among about 82,000 clones listed, around 94% were seen once. This CDR3 is 13 amino acids long. From germline, CDR1 is SGHAT and CDR2 FQDESV (reference sequence). J was trimmed by 4 bases and V by 5 bases; bases with no gene match: 4. The clonotype originates from a woman aged 18-29 years in good health. Source material: blood. J is TRBJ1-1 and V is TRBV11-1; TRBD1 matches at 7 bases. The CDR3 DNA reads TGTGCCAGCAGCACCCGACAGGGCACTGAAGCTTTCTTT. This codes for CASSTRQGTEAFF.